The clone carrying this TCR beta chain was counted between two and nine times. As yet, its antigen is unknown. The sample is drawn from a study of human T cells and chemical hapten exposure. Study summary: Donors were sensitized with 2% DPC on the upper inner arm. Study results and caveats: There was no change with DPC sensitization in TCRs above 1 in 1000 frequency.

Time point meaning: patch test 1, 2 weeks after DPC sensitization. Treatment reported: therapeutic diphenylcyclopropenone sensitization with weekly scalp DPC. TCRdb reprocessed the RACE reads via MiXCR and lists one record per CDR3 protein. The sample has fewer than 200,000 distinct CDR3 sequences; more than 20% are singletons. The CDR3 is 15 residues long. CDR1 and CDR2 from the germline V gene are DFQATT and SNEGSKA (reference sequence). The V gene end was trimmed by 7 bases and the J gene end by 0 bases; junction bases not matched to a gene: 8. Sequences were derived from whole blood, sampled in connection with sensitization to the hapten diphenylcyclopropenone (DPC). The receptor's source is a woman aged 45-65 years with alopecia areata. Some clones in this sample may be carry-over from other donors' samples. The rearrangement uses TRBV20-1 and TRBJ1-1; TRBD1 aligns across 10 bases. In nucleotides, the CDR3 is TGCAGTGTTCCGGACAGGGGGAAGATGAACACTGAAGCTTTCTTT. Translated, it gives CSVPDRGKMNTEAFF.